The 19 T cell receptor beta chains below all came from one sample that was sequenced in a study of CDR3 diversity in severe acne. TCRdb re-analysed the PCR reads in MiXCR, keeping a single row per CDR3 protein. The repertoire consists of over 90,000 distinct CDR3 sequences, with 51% occurring once and the leading ten covering around an eighth. Sequencing was carried out using blood. The receptors were gathered from a male donor with acne.

Remarks on this clonotype: Given the absence of the conserved phenylalanine or tryptophan at the CDR3 end, a read error is likely. The V call is TRBV20-1, the J call TRBJ1-1; 7 bases line up with TRBD1. The CDR3 has 15 amino acids. Germline lookup yields CDR1 DFQATT and CDR2 SNEGSKA (reference sequence). Losses at the gene ends were 3 bases for V and 1 base for J; bases not matched to a gene: 8. CDR3 nucleotide sequence: TGCAGTGCTAGTCGGGCCGGGACAGCGAACACTGAAGCTTTCCTT. It translates to CSASRAGTANTEAFL.

The DNA for the CDR3 is TGCAGTGCTAGACGCTCAGGAGTTAACTATGGCTACACCTTC. It specifies CSARRSGVNYGYTF. The V call is TRBV20-1, the J call TRBJ1-2; the D is unclear. Germline-derived CDR1 and CDR2 are DFQATT and SNEGSKA (reference sequence). V lost 2 bases, J lost 1 base, and 11 bases lay in between. CDR3 length: 14 amino acids.

About this clonotype itself: Being one base from a much bigger clone, this may be a read error. The chain links TRBV5-8 to TRBJ2-5; TRBD2 matches at 7 bases. The CDR3 length is 14 residues. The V gene's germline CDR1 is SGHTS and CDR2 YDEGEE. CDR3 sequence (DNA): TGCGCCAACAGCCAAGACGTGGGGGGGGAGACCCAGTACTTC. It specifies CANSQDVGGETQYF.

This clonotype has at least ten counts. In nucleotides, the CDR3 is TGCAGTGGGGCCCGGGGCAGGGGGCAGTTCTATGGCTACACCTTC. Its protein product is CSGARGRGQFYGYTF. The chain uses TRBV20-1 and TRBJ1-2; 8 bases line up with TRBD1. CDR1 is DFQATT, CDR2 SNEGSKA, per germline (reference sequence). The CDR3 spans 15 residues. With V trimmed by 7 bases and J by 4 bases, 14 bases remained unmatched.

This clonotype was seen only a few times. The chain is built from TRBV29-1 and TRBJ1-1; possible D gene TRBD1, 5 bases. Trimming cost V 0 bases and J 7 bases, with 15 bases left between them. The germline gives CDR1 SQVTM, CDR2 ANQGSEA. This CDR3 contains 14 residues. This chain's CDR3 is CSVEDSPDTREAFF. The CDR3 DNA is TGCAGCGTTGAAGATTCCCCGGACACCCGTGAAGCTTTCTTT.

The rearrangement joins TRBV30 to TRBJ1-5; possibly TRBD1 for D (5 bases). CDR1 GTSNPN and CDR2 SVGIG come from the germline V gene (reference sequence). V lost 0 bases and J lost 2, with 17 bases in between. The CDR3 contains 17 residues. The CDR3 DNA reads TGTGCCTGGAGTGTACGGGATAGGGGAGGTGGCAATCAGCCCCAGCATTTT. It codes for CAWSVRDRGGGNQPQHF.

This clonotype occurred many times. The rearrangement joins TRBV12-3 or TRBV12-4 to TRBJ1-6; 11 bases are a match to TRBD1. Trimming cost V 5 bases and J 7 bases; bases outside gene matches: 1. The CDR3 has 14 residues. CDR3 DNA: TGTGCCAGCAGTCGGGACAGGGGGAATTCACCCCTCCACTTT. This translates into CASSRDRGNSPLHF.

This clonotype was seen many times. The rearrangement joins TRBV12-3 or TRBV12-4 to TRBJ2-1, with D maybe TRBD2 (6 bases). The CDR3 has 15 amino acids. The V gene lost 7 bases and the J gene lost 8 bases, with 21 bases spanning the gap. CDR3 residues: CASTIGTSYMDEQFF. The CDR3 DNA reads as TGTGCCAGCACTATCGGGACTTCGTACATGGATGAGCAGTTCTTC.

As regards this clonotype: The junction and the germline gene differ at one end; a read error may be behind it. The chain carries TRBV2 and TRBJ2-5; 8 bases line up with TRBD2. The CDR3 runs 14 residues. Germline-derived CDR1 and CDR2 are SNHLY and FYNNEI. The CDR3 is CAGSDSGSGVTQYF. CDR3 nucleotides: TGTGCCGGCAGTGACAGCGGGAGCGGTGTGACTCAGTACTTC.

This rearrangement joins TRBV19 to TRBJ2-7; D is perhaps TRBD1 (6 bases). This CDR3 is 13 amino acids long. V lost 7 bases to trimming and J lost 11 bases, with 21 bases between them. Germline V gene sequence: CDR1 LNHDA, CDR2 SQIVND (reference sequence). The CDR3 sequence is CASTDSVSHPKYF. DNA of the CDR3: TGTGCCAGTACGGACAGTGTCAGCCATCCCAAGTACTTC.

This chain joins TRBV7-2 and TRBJ2-3; 9 bases line up with TRBD2. The V and J ends lost 3 bases and 2 bases, in that order; junction bases with no gene match: 6. Per the germline V gene, CDR1 is SGHTA and CDR2 is FQGNSA. The CDR3 totals 16 residues. The CDR3 DNA reads as TGTGCCAGCAGCTTTGGTAGCGGGAGTCTCACAGATACGCAGTATTTT. Translating it yields CASSFGSGSLTDTQYF. Filled out from reference TRBV7-2 and TRBJ2-3, the complete variable domain reads GAGVSQSPSNKVTEKGKDVELRCDPISGHTALYWYRQSLGQGLEFLIYFQGNSAPDKSGLPSDRFSAERTGGSVSTLTIQRTQQEDSAVYLCASSFGSGSLTDTQYFGPGTRLTVL.

This clonotype was detected ten times or more. This rearrangement joins TRBV4-2 to TRBJ2-7; 10 bases fit TRBD1. V was pared by 0 bases and J by 3 bases, with 5 bases of the junction left unmatched. The germline V gene has CDR1 LGHNA and CDR2 YNFKEQ. The CDR3 contains 16 residues. This CDR3 reads CASSQDRRTGGYEQYF. In DNA form, the CDR3 reads TGTGCCAGCAGCCAAGATCGACGGACAGGGGGCTACGAGCAGTACTTC.

J is TRBJ2-5 and V is TRBV19; D perhaps matches TRBD2 (7 bases). This CDR3 comprises 14 residues. The ends were cut back, 5 bases at V and 1 base at J, with 11 bases in the middle. In germline, CDR1 is LNHDA, CDR2 SQIVND (reference sequence). In DNA form, the CDR3 reads TGTGCCAGTAGTCGGGGGGCCTCCCAAGAGACCCAGTACTTC. This sequence encodes CASSRGASQETQYF. Supplemented by reference TRBV19 and TRBJ2-5, the full variable domain reads DGGITQSPKYLFRKEGQNVTLSCEQNLNHDAMYWYRQDPGQGLRLIYYSQIVNDFQKGDIAEGYSVSREKKESFPLTVTSAQKNPTAFYLCASSRGASQETQYFGPGTRLLVL.

This chain uses TRBV25-1 with TRBJ2-1; 10 nucleotides align to TRBD1. The germline gives CDR1 MGHDK, CDR2 SYGVNS. The CDR3 has 17 amino acids. V was pared by 3 bases and J by 5 bases, with 10 bases of the junction left unmatched. This chain's CDR3 is CASSEPLGTGVNNEQFF. The CDR3, as DNA: TGTGCCAGCAGTGAGCCTCTGGGGACAGGGGTTAACAATGAGCAGTTCTTC.

Turning to this clonotype: This may stem from a read error, because a much larger clone lies one nucleotide away. The chain joins TRBV7-8 to TRBJ2-1, with D perhaps matching TRBD1 (7 bases). Germline loops: CDR1 SGHVS, CDR2 FQNEAQ. V was trimmed by 5 bases and J by 5 bases, leaving 16 bases between them. CDR3 size: 15 residues. The CDR3 region has the DNA TGTGCCAGCAGCCCGCGGGACAGAACCCACAATGAGCAGTTCTTC. Translation: CASSPRDRTHNEQFF.

Comment on this clonotype: The missing conserved phenylalanine or tryptophan at the end of this CDR3 makes a read error likely. The DNA is omitted, as the CDR3 cannot be located on it reliably, and the CDR3 follows TCRdb's listing. The rearrangement uses TRBV20-1 and TRBJ2-5. 18 amino acids form the CDR3, both terminal residues included. Per germline, CDR1 DFQATT and CDR2 SNEGSKA (reference sequence). The CDR3: CSASRGDSFYFGNGTQYY.

CDR3 region: CASSAPEAPGGNIQYF. For the CDR3, the DNA is TGCGCCAGCAGCGCCCCGGAAGCGCCGGGGGGAAACATTCAGTACTTC. V and J are TRBV5-1 and TRBJ2-4; 7 bases fit TRBD2. Germline values: CDR1 SGHRS, CDR2 YFSETQ. V dropped 4 bases and J dropped 6; count of bases not matched to a gene: 13. The CDR3 contains 16 residues.

This clonotype has at least ten counts. The rearrangement joins TRBV30 to TRBJ1-6; no definite D call. The CDR3 is made up of 13 amino acids. Germline loops: CDR1 GTSNPN, CDR2 SVGIG (reference sequence). V lost 1 base, J lost 9 bases, and 10 bases lay in between. The CDR3 loop reads CAWSGQDGSPLHF. In DNA form, the CDR3 reads TGTGCCTGGAGTGGGCAGGATGGTTCACCCCTCCACTTT.

This rearrangement joins TRBV25-1 to TRBJ1-2, with 7 bases aligning to TRBD1. The CDR3 has 13 residues. Germline CDR1 is MGHDK and CDR2 is SYGVNS. V shed 4 bases, J shed 4 bases, and the junction held 3 bases outside the gene matches. The CDR3 reads CASSVDRSYGYTF. In DNA form, the CDR3 reads TGTGCCAGCAGTGTGGACAGGAGCTATGGCTACACCTTC.